The source of this T cell receptor beta chain is a study of blood T cell repertoires in COVID-19. Overall study context: Both acute and convalescent COVID-19 samples were obtained from the United States, Italy and Spain. PBMCs, B-cell-depleted T cells, or T cells were the source of the cDNA or gDNA that made up the material.

Methods used by the authors: Estimated nucleated cell counts came from reference gene primer amplification. Clones were read by immunoSEQ multiplex PCR, and TCRdb kept only the in-frame ones, dropping some. The V and J calls and clone size are taken from that table; D and trimming were inferred from the DNA. The sample records under 35,000 clones, around 89% being singletons. The V segment lost 1 base and the J segment 0 bases; nucleotides outside the gene matches: 11. Germline V lookup: CDR1 LGHNA, CDR2 YSLEER. The length of the CDR3 is 19 residues. The sample consisted of peripheral blood. The chain combines TRBV4-3 with TRBJ2-1, with TRBD2 identical over 8 bases. This receptor was obtained from a human donor in a cohort sampled during active COVID-19. The CDR3 reads CASSQVVGGAKSSYNEQFF. Here the CDR3 DNA reads TGCGCCAGCAGCCAAGTGGTCGGGGGGGCAAAAAGCTCCTACAATGAGCAGTTCTTC.